These T cell receptor beta chains were read from a single sample in a study of cytomegalovirus exposure and HLA in healthy donors. The protocol was immunoSEQ multiplex PCR, while the TCRdb copy is restricted to in-frame clones and leaves out a portion. This sample carries under 200,000 clones, 65% to 80% of them seen once, and the ten largest clones take approximately 6.8%. The sample consisted of PBMCs. The origin of the receptors is a woman aged 35 to 49 in good health and CMV-seropositive. Each CDR3 is given with its conserved first and last residue. Clone sizes are given selectively: once, few, many, or a class where the clone is expanded.

v_call	clone_size	cdr3_aa
TRBV6-5	few	CASSAGNGGYTF
TRBV28	once	CASGPSGGEETQYF
TRBV7-9	.	CASNLAGAVTDTQYF
TRBV30	.	CAWSPLLGATYEQYF
TRBV28	.	CASSFGGAPEAFF
TRBV9	.	CASSVRGADTEAFF
TRBV18	.	CASSPDRDQPQHF
TRBV6-1	.	CASSVGGGTEAFF
TRBV5-1	.	CASSLQSVQTGEQFF
TRBV2	.	CASREQGLTGNTIYF
TRBV4-1	.	CASSQITGLAIDEQFF
TRBV29-1	.	CSADQGSEKLFF
TRBV16	.	CASSRPQGAGAYNEQFF
TRBV19	.	CASSITTTGGNTEAFF
TRBV5-4	.	CASSLPPAGLSKTYNEQFF
TRBV27	.	CASSFGANSPLHF